This T cell receptor beta chain was identified during a study of blood T cell repertoires in COVID-19. Libraries were prepared by immunoSEQ multiplex PCR; TCRdb keeps only in-frame clonotypes and omits some of them. In the table there are some 80,000 clones, approximately 82% of which are singletons. There are 15 residues in the CDR3. The V segment lost 6 bases and the J segment 4 bases; nucleotides outside the gene matches: 11. CDR1 is MNHEY and CDR2 is SMNVEV in the germline V gene (reference sequence). This TCR came from a woman in her forties or fifties with acute or convalescent COVID-19. The source material was peripheral blood. The V call is TRBV27, the J call TRBJ2-7; 8 bases fit TRBD2. The CDR3: CASRPGGVFKYEQYF. CDR3 nucleotide sequence: TGTGCCAGCAGGCCGGGAGGGGTGTTTAAGTACGAGCAGTACTTC.